This TCR beta chain appears in the sequencing data of a study of blood T cells in healthy people across ages. Overall study context: Roughly one uniquely barcoded beta molecule per two T cells was captured.

It was 8 to 10 milliliters of peripheral blood that were drawn from each donor. As concerns this clonotype: Its specificity is unknown.

For the second PCR, which ran for about 7 to 11 cycles, a sample-barcoded 5' primer and a J-beta primer mix were used. TCRdb ran MiXCR on the 5' RACE reads and lists one entry per CDR3 protein. The profile shows roughly 1,800,000 distinct CDR3 sequences, roughly 50% of them singletons. General study results and limits: It was not possible, with unsorted PBMCs, to conclusively compare naive and antigen-experienced cells.

Germline CDR1 and CDR2: MNHEY and SVGAGI. V lost 6 bases to trimming and J lost 1 base, with 8 bases between them. This CDR3 comprises 13 residues. The TCR sequence derives from a woman in her thirties or forties in good health. V gene TRBV6-5 combines with J gene TRBJ2-3, with D uncertain. The sample taken for sequencing was blood. The CDR3 DNA reads TGTGCCAGCAGAAAGGCGGGCACAGATACGCAGTATTTT. Translated: CASRKAGTDTQYF.